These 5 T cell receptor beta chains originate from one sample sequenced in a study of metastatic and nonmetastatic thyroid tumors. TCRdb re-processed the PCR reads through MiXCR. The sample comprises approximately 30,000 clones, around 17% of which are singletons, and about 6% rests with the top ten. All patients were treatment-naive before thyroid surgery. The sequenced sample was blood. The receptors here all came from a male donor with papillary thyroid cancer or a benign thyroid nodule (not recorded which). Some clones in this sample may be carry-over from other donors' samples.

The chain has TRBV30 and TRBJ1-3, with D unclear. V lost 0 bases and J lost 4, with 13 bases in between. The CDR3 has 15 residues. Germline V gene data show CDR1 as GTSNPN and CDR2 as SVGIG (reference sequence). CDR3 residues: CAWSVSGVGGNTIYF. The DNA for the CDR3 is TGTGCCTGGAGTGTTTCCGGGGTAGGGGGAAACACCATATATTTT.

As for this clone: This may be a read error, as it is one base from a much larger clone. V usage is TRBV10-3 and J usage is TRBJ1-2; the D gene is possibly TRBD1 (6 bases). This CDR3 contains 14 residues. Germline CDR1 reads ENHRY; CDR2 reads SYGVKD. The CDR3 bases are TGTGCCATCAGTGGCACCAACAGGGACTATGGCTGCACCTTC. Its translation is CAISGTNRDYGCTF.

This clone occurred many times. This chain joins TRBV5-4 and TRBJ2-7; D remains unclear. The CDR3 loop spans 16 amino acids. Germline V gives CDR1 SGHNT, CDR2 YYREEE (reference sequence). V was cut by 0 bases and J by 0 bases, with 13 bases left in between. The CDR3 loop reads CASSLGPAESSYEQYF. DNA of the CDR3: TGTGCCAGCAGCTTGGGGCCCGCAGAAAGCTCCTACGAGCAGTACTTC.

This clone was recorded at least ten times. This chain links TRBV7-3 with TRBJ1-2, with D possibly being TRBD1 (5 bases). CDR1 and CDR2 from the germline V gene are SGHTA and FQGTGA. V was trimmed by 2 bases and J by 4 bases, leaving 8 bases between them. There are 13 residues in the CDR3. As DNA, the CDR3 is TGTGCCAGCAGCTTAGGGGACGGCTATGGCTACACCTTC. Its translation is CASSLGDGYGYTF.

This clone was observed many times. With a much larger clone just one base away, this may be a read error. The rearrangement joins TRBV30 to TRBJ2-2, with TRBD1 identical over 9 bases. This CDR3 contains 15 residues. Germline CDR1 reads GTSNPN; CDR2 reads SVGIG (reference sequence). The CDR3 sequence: CTWDSTGGTSGELFF. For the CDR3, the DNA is TGTACCTGGGATTCCACAGGGGGCACGTCCGGGGAGCTGTTTTTT. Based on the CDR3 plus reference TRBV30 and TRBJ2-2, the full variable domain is SQTIHQWPATLVQPVGSPLSLECTVEGTSNPNLYWYRQAAGRGLQLLFYSVGIGQISSEVPQNLSASRPQDRQFILSSKKLLLSDSGFYLCTWDSTGGTSGELFFGEGSRLTVL.